This T cell receptor (beta chain) was obtained from a study of OX40 agonist ivuxolimab in advanced cancers. The data were produced by immunoSEQ multiplex PCR, yet TCRdb's version contains in-frame clones alone and is incomplete. The repertoire consists of 75,000 to 100,000 clones, with about 84% occurring once and the leading ten covering 5.8%. The CDR3 is 13 residues long. With 5 bases removed from V and 6 bases from J, the gap between germline ends came to 10 bases. CDR1 and CDR2 (germline): SGHVS, FNYEAQ. About this clone itself: Its antigen is not identified.

Broader study findings: Blood T cells, both CD4+ and CD8+, expanded clonally by week 6 at 0.1 to 3.0 mg/kg. The study did not work out the antigen specificity of the expanded peripheral T cells. Among T cells, CD8+ cells averaged more expanded clones than CD4+ cells.

Patients who had autoimmune disease history or got systemic immunosuppression were left out. This sample comprised CD4+ or CD8+ T cells sorted from blood, obtained in a trial of the OX40 agonist ivuxolimab. The TCR originated in an adult with an advanced solid tumor such as melanoma, head and neck, liver or kidney cancer. The V and J genes are TRBV7-6 and TRBJ1-4; D gene uncertain. The CDR3 DNA sequence: TGTGCCAGCAGCCCGTTCGAGCATGAAAAACTGTTTTTT. Protein: CASSPFEHEKLFF.